Sequencing of this TCR beta chain was carried out in a study of T cell changes during pregnancy in multiple sclerosis. Clones were read by immunoSEQ multiplex PCR, and TCRdb kept only the in-frame ones, dropping some. The data show around 56,000 clones, approximately 90% seen once. V was shortened by 6 bases and J by 6 bases, with 18 bases between the two germline ends. This CDR3 comprises 15 residues. Looked up from germline, CDR1 is SNHLY and CDR2 is FYNNEI. This sequence joins TRBV2 and TRBJ1-5, with a weak D call TRBD1 (5 bases). Here the sequenced sample was peripheral blood, taken in the first trimester of pregnancy. This receptor was obtained from a female donor in good health, enrolled as a control in a pregnancy study. The CDR3 DNA reads as TGTGCCAGCAGGAGCAGGGCCTTAGCGGGTCAGCCCCAGCATTTT. Translation: CASRSRALAGQPQHF.